These 31 T cell receptor beta chains share one sample of origin, sequenced in a study of cytomegalovirus exposure and HLA in healthy donors. This PCR relied on a set of 60 Vbeta primers and 13 Jbeta primers. Some clones are missing from TCRdb's copy, which holds only in-frame ones; the method was immunoSEQ multiplex PCR. This sample has over 150,000 clones, with around 80% found just once. Source material: PBMCs. These receptors were taken from a man aged 30 to 45 in good health and CMV-seropositive.

CDR3 residues: CASSKRTYEQYF. CDR3 nucleotide sequence: TGTGCCAGCAGCAAGAGAACCTACGAGCAGTACTTC. The chain employs TRBV21-1 and TRBJ2-7; TRBD2 reflects the table's D call only, with no check against the DNA. TRBV21-1 has pseudogene status. The length of the CDR3 is 12 residues.

The chain uses TRBV27 and TRBJ1-1; weak D call: TRBD1 (6 bases). Per germline, CDR1 MNHEY and CDR2 SMNVEV (reference sequence). The germline V and J ends were trimmed by 7 bases and 6 bases, with 15 bases remaining between them. The CDR3 is made up of 13 amino acids. The CDR3 coding sequence is TGTGCCAGCAACGAACAGGGTGGCGCTGAAGCTTTCTTT. Translation: CASNEQGGAEAFF.

V usage is TRBV7-2 and J usage is TRBJ1-2; D call uncertain. V lost 2 bases and J 6 bases, leaving 7 bases between the germline ends. Looked up from germline, CDR1 is SGHTA and CDR2 is FQGNSA. The CDR3 contains 12 residues. This chain's CDR3 is CASSLFGNGYTF. The CDR3 DNA reads TGTGCCAGCAGCTTATTTGGCAATGGCTACACCTTC. Looking up the rest from reference TRBV7-2 and TRBJ1-2 gives the full variable domain: GAGVSQSPSNKVTEKGKDVELRCDPISGHTALYWYRQSLGQGLEFLIYFQGNSAPDKSGLPSDRFSAERTGGSVSTLTIQRTQQEDSAVYLCASSLFGNGYTFGSGTRLTVV.

V is TRBV13 and J is TRBJ1-2; D perhaps matches TRBD1 (5 bases). CDR1 PRHDT and CDR2 FYEKMQ come from the germline V gene (reference sequence). The CDR3 runs 13 residues. The V end lost 7 bases, the J end lost 8 bases, and 17 bases lay between the germline ends. Here the CDR3 reads CASTVLGVGGYTF. CDR3 coding DNA: TGTGCCAGCACCGTATTAGGGGTCGGGGGCTACACCTTC.

This chain joins TRBV2 and TRBJ2-1, with D maybe TRBD2 (5 bases). Germline assignment: CDR1 SNHLY and CDR2 FYNNEI. V was shortened by 4 bases and J by 5 bases, with 12 bases between the two germline ends. The CDR3 runs to 14 residues. CDR3 region: CASSARTWDNEQFF. The CDR3, as DNA: TGTGCCAGCAGTGCCAGGACTTGGGACAATGAGCAGTTCTTC.

This chain links TRBV5-6 with TRBJ2-4; a weak D match, TRBD2 (6 bases). Germline CDR1 reads SGHDT; CDR2 reads YYEEEE. V was shortened by 0 bases and J by 9 bases, with 13 bases between the two germline ends. The CDR3 consists of 14 residues. The chain's CDR3 is CASSLGTGVGIQYF. The CDR3 region has the DNA TGTGCCAGCAGCTTGGGGACGGGGGTAGGCATTCAGTACTTC.

The chain combines TRBV2 with TRBJ2-7; 8 bases map to TRBD2. The V gene end was trimmed by 6 bases and the J gene end by 0 bases; junction bases not matched to a gene: 4. The CDR3 length is 14 residues. Germline assignment: CDR1 SNHLY and CDR2 FYNNEI. The CDR3 nucleotides read TGTGCCAGCAGAGTAGCGGGAAACTCCTACGAGCAGTACTTC. This sequence encodes CASRVAGNSYEQYF.

Details on this clone: Other DNA sequences within the sample encode an identical CDR3. The chain uses TRBV5-1 and TRBJ1-1; the D is unclear. The germline V and J ends were trimmed by 1 base and 2 bases, with 6 bases remaining between them. CDR1 SGHRS and CDR2 YFSETQ come from the germline V gene. The CDR3 sequence is 13 residues long. CDR3 DNA: TGCGCCAGCAGCTTGACGGGTAACACTGAAGCTTTCTTT. It yields the protein CASSLTGNTEAFF.

In this sample, this clone turned up once. This chain uses TRBV7-9 with TRBJ1-4, with TRBD1 matching over 9 bases. The CDR3 runs 14 residues. Germline CDR1 and CDR2: SEHNR and FQNEAQ (reference sequence). J was trimmed by 7 bases and V by 3 bases; bases with no gene match: 3. The DNA of the CDR3 is TGTGCCAGCAGCTTTCCGGGACAGGGTGAAAAACTGTTTTTT. Its translation is CASSFPGQGEKLFF.

The chain couples TRBV7-8 to TRBJ1-5, with a possible D match to TRBD1 (5 bases). Germline V gene lookup returns CDR1 SGHVS and CDR2 FQNEAQ. The CDR3 loop spans 15 amino acids. The V end was cut by 2 bases, the J end by 6 bases, with 14 bases between. DNA for the CDR3: TGTGCCAGCAGCTTATTTGCGGGGGTGAGTCAGCCCCAGCATTTT. This codes for CASSLFAGVSQPQHF.

This chain connects TRBV2 to TRBJ1-1; D is possibly TRBD1 (6 bases). CDR1 and CDR2 from the germline V gene are SNHLY and FYNNEI. The CDR3 has 11 residues. V lost 10 bases and J lost 5, with 11 bases in between. The CDR3 here is CATKQGTEAFF. In nucleotides, the CDR3 is TGTGCCACCAAACAGGGAACTGAAGCTTTCTTT.

The chain uses TRBV4-2 and TRBJ2-7, with D perhaps matching TRBD1 (6 bases). The CDR3 loop spans 16 amino acids. Trimming stripped 0 bases from V and 0 bases from J, with 12 bases between. Germline values: CDR1 LGHNA, CDR2 YNFKEQ. The CDR3 loop is CASSQDGRGSSYEQYF. The CDR3 nucleotides read TGTGCCAGCAGCCAAGATGGCAGGGGCAGCTCCTACGAGCAGTACTTC.

This chain links TRBV5-1 with TRBJ2-5; tentatively, D is TRBD1 (5 bases). The closer fit of TRBJ2-7 to the DNA end suggests the J call may be wrong. This CDR3 spans 15 amino acids. Germline V gives CDR1 SGHRS, CDR2 YFSETQ. CDR3 nucleotides: TGCGCCAGCAGCTTGGCTCGCGACAGCTCATACGAGCAGTACTTC. The encoded protein is CASSLARDSSYEQYF.

The chain uses TRBV7-8 and TRBJ2-7; 7 nucleotides match TRBD2. The CDR3 runs to 17 residues. Germline values: CDR1 SGHVS, CDR2 FQNEAQ. The junction had 11 bases not matched to a gene; V was cut back by 1 base and J by 2 bases. CDR3 residues: CASSLGGGSGRPYEQYF. In nucleotides, the CDR3 is TGTGCCAGCAGCTTAGGTGGCGGTAGCGGGCGACCCTACGAGCAGTACTTC.

This chain connects TRBV27 to TRBJ2-7, with 9 bases lining up with TRBD2. The ends lost 5 bases at V and 4 bases at J; junction bases unmatched: 3. There are 13 residues in the CDR3. Per the germline V gene, CDR1 is MNHEY and CDR2 is SMNVEV (reference sequence). The CDR3 region is CASSGTSRYEQYF. Here the CDR3 DNA reads TGTGCCAGCAGTGGGACTAGCCGTTACGAGCAGTACTTC.

This chain links TRBV19 with TRBJ2-2; the match to TRBD2 covers 10 bases. With V trimmed by 5 bases and J by 4 bases, 1 base remained unmatched. This CDR3 is 14 amino acids long. The germline CDR1 and CDR2 sequences are LNHDA and SQIVND (reference sequence). CDR3 nucleotides: TGTGCCAGTAGTTCTAGCGGGAGCACCGGGGAGCTGTTTTTT. Protein sequence: CASSSSGSTGELFF.

V usage is TRBV21-1 and J usage is TRBJ2-3; the table assigns TRBD2, which was not confirmed against the DNA. TRBV21-1 is a pseudogene locus. CDR3 length: 15 residues. CDR3 sequence: CASSATSSSTDTQYF. The CDR3 bases are TGTGCCAGCAGCGCGACTAGCTCTAGCACAGATACGCAGTATTTT.

This chain connects TRBV21-1 to TRBJ2-7; TRBD1, the table's D call, was not compared with the DNA. TRBV21-1 is recorded as a pseudogene. The CDR3 consists of 16 residues. The DNA of the CDR3 is TGTGCCAGCAGCAAAGAAGCAGGGCTGAGGTCCTACGAGCAGTACTTC. Translated, it gives CASSKEAGLRSYEQYF.

This clone has more than one count but fewer than ten. The chain has TRBV15 and TRBJ1-2, with D tentatively TRBD1 (6 bases). Trimming shortened V by 0 bases and J by 6 bases, and 17 bases separated the two germline ends. Germline V CDR1 and CDR2: LNHNV, YYDKDF (reference sequence). This CDR3 spans 16 amino acids. CDR3 in DNA: TGTGCCACCAGCAGAGATCTGGGCTCAGGGGTGGATGGCTACACCTTC. It translates to CATSRDLGSGVDGYTF. The whole variable domain, remainder taken from reference TRBV15 and TRBJ1-2, is DAMVIQNPRYQVTQFGKPVTLSCSQTLNHNVMYWYQQKSSQAPKLLFHYYDKDFNNEADTPDNFQSRRPNTSFCFLDIRSPGLGDTAMYLCATSRDLGSGVDGYTFGSGTRLTVV.

The chain employs TRBV5-1 and TRBJ1-2; D not resolved. The CDR3 covers 12 residues. Trimming shortened V by 0 bases and J by 9 bases, and 9 bases separated the two germline ends. Germline loops: CDR1 SGHRS, CDR2 YFSETQ. The CDR3 DNA is TGCGCCAGCAGCTTGGAACGGGGTAGCTACACCTTC. Its protein is CASSLERGSYTF.

The chain couples TRBV14 to TRBJ2-5; tentatively, D is TRBD1 (5 bases). Germline CDR1 is SGHDN and CDR2 is FVKESK. CDR3 length: 16 residues. V lost 4 bases and J 3 bases, leaving 18 bases between the germline ends. CDR3: CASSPGLGGAKETQYF. The CDR3 DNA sequence: TGTGCCAGCAGCCCAGGGTTGGGTGGGGCGAAAGAGACCCAGTACTTC.

The chain employs TRBV27 and TRBJ1-2; D is perhaps TRBD1 (6 bases). Looked up from germline, CDR1 is MNHEY and CDR2 is SMNVEV (reference sequence). The CDR3 sequence is 16 residues long. Between the trimmed V and J ends, which lost 5 bases and 4 bases, there was a span of 20 bases. In DNA form, the CDR3 reads TGTGCCAGCAGTATCCGTGGTGGGGGCATTACCTATGGCTACACCTTC. Amino acid sequence: CASSIRGGGITYGYTF.

The V and J genes are TRBV5-1 and TRBJ2-2; D perhaps matches TRBD1 (5 bases). V dropped 1 base and J dropped 1 base, with 11 bases sitting between them. The CDR3 consists of 16 residues. CDR1 is SGHRS, CDR2 YFSETQ, per germline. The CDR3 sequence: CASSLYLGQNTGELFF. The CDR3 DNA is TGCGCCAGCAGCTTGTACCTGGGGCAGAACACCGGGGAGCTGTTTTTT.

This CDR3 is CASSLDRGPYNEQFF. CDR3 nucleotides: TGTGCCAGCAGTTTAGACAGGGGACCTTACAATGAGCAGTTCTTC. This chain uses TRBV28 with TRBJ2-1; 8 bases line up with TRBD1. J gave up 4 bases and V 2 bases, and 4 bases lay outside the gene matches. This CDR3 spans 15 amino acids. CDR1 is MDHEN, CDR2 SYDVKM, per germline.

The chain is built from TRBV4-3 and TRBJ2-3; TRBD2 matches at 11 bases. The V gene end was trimmed by 4 bases and the J gene end by 2 bases; junction bases not matched to a gene: 2. Looked up from germline, CDR1 is LGHNA and CDR2 is YSLEER. This CDR3 region has 15 residues. CDR3 DNA: TGCGCCAGCAGCCCGACTAGCGGGGTCACAGATACGCAGTATTTT. It encodes CASSPTSGVTDTQYF.

This chain uses TRBV28 with TRBJ2-1, with 9 bases that match TRBD2. Trimming took 10 bases from V and 4 from J; bases not matched to a gene: 2. This CDR3 comprises 12 residues. The germline CDR1 and CDR2 sequences are MDHEN and SYDVKM. The CDR3 region is CATGLAYNEQFF. For the CDR3, the DNA is TGTGCCACGGGACTAGCTTACAATGAGCAGTTCTTC.

The chain carries TRBV30 and TRBJ2-5; 7 bases align to TRBD1. The end of the DNA is better explained by TRBJ2-7, so the J call may be wrong. Germline lookup yields CDR1 GTSNPN and CDR2 SVGIG (reference sequence). The CDR3 is 12 amino acids. The chain's CDR3 is CAWSQQGYEQYF. CDR3 nucleotides: TGTGCCTGGAGTCAACAGGGGTACGAGCAGTACTTC.

This clone was seen only a few times. The chain employs TRBV5-5 and TRBJ1-5; 8 nucleotides agree with TRBD1. The germline V gene has CDR1 SGHKS and CDR2 YYEKEE (reference sequence). This CDR3 is 17 amino acids long. Losses at the gene ends were 3 bases for V and 1 base for J; bases not matched to a gene: 9. As DNA, the CDR3 is TGTGCCAGCAGCTCGGGAAGACAGGGGATCAGCAATCAGCCCCAGCATTTT. Translated: CASSSGRQGISNQPQHF.

V gene TRBV27 combines with J gene TRBJ2-2; 7 bases agree with TRBD2. The trim removed 5 bases at V and 7 bases at J, leaving 1 base unmatched. Per the germline V gene, CDR1 is MNHEY and CDR2 is SMNVEV (reference sequence). This CDR3 is 12 amino acids long. This chain's CDR3 is CASSPGGGELFF. In DNA, the CDR3 is TGTGCCAGCAGTCCGGGGGGCGGGGAGCTGTTTTTT.

CDR3 residues: CASSKGTREGRSSNQPQHF. CDR3 nucleotides: TGTGCCAGCAGCAAAGGTACCAGGGAGGGGAGGAGCAGCAATCAGCCCCAGCATTTT. The chain is built from TRBV21-1 and TRBJ1-5. TRBV21-1 is recorded as a pseudogene. The CDR3 sequence is 19 residues long.

DNA of the CDR3: TGTGCCAGCACCCGACTAGCGGGGGATGAGCAGTTCTTC. Its protein product is CASTRLAGDEQFF. The chain employs TRBV6-5 and TRBJ2-1, with 12 bases fitting TRBD2. Germline V gene lookup returns CDR1 MNHEY and CDR2 SVGAGI. The trim removed 7 bases at V and 8 bases at J, leaving 3 bases unmatched. The CDR3 is made up of 13 amino acids.